This passage covers 18 T cell receptor beta chains from one sample sequenced in a study of blood T cell repertoires in COVID-19. Measured with immunoSEQ multiplex PCR; TCRdb has only the in-frame clones, and not every one. The sample includes 150,000 or so clones, around 84% seen only once; the top ten take approximately 8.2%. Material for sequencing was peripheral blood. The source is an older woman with acute or convalescent COVID-19.

The chain recombines TRBV28 with TRBJ2-7; D not resolved. The CDR3 is 13 residues long. CDR1 is MDHEN and CDR2 is SYDVKM in the germline V gene. With 4 bases removed from V and 0 bases from J, the gap between germline ends came to 7 bases. CDR3 in DNA: TGTGCCAGCAGTTCCCTAAGCTCCTACGAGCAGTACTTC. This translates into CASSSLSSYEQYF. Complete variable domain (other parts from reference TRBV28 and TRBJ2-7): DVKVTQSSRYLVKRTGEKVFLECVQDMDHENMFWYRQDPGLGLRLIYFSYDVKMKEKGDIPEGYSVSREKKERFSLILESASTNQTSMYLCASSSLSSYEQYFGPGTRLTVT.

The chain combines TRBV5-6 with TRBJ1-1; D is perhaps TRBD1 (6 bases). Germline lookup yields CDR1 SGHDT and CDR2 YYEEEE. The CDR3 is made up of 12 amino acids. V lost 0 bases to trimming and J lost 11 bases, with 11 bases between them. CDR3 in amino acids: CASSLATGLAFF. The DNA of the CDR3 is TGTGCCAGCAGCTTGGCAACAGGGCTGGCTTTCTTT.

V usage is TRBV5-3 and J usage is TRBJ2-7, with TRBD2 identical over 15 bases. TRBV5-3 is marked as an open reading frame, function uncertain. The V segment lost 4 bases and the J segment 0 bases; nucleotides outside the gene matches: 5. The CDR3 has 17 residues. Here the CDR3 reads CARSGTSGGINSYEQYF. DNA for the CDR3: TGTGCCAGAAGCGGGACTAGCGGGGGGATAAACTCCTACGAGCAGTACTTC.

This chain links TRBV7-6 with TRBJ2-7; 10 bases match TRBD1. The CDR3 has 15 amino acids. Germline CDR1 is SGHVS and CDR2 is FNYEAQ. The J segment lost 5 bases and the V segment lost 1 base, leaving 5 bases of the junction unmatched. The CDR3 spells CASSLGDRGFHEQYF. The CDR3 region has the DNA TGTGCCAGCAGCTTAGGGGACAGGGGATTCCACGAGCAGTACTTC.

The V gene is TRBV12-3 or TRBV12-4, the J gene TRBJ1-2; perhaps TRBD1 as D (6 bases). The germline V and J ends were trimmed by 6 bases and 6 bases, with 14 bases remaining between them. The CDR3 runs 13 residues. The CDR3 loop reads CASRPQGIDGYTF. CDR3 in DNA: TGTGCCAGCAGGCCCCAGGGGATTGATGGCTACACCTTC.

This chain uses TRBV28 with TRBJ1-5; tentative D call: TRBD1 (5 bases). CDR1 MDHEN and CDR2 SYDVKM come from the germline V gene. The CDR3 has 15 amino acids. V lost 3 bases and J lost 4, with 13 bases in between. CDR3 loop: CASSFPGIGNQPQHF. The CDR3 region has the DNA TGTGCCAGCAGTTTCCCAGGGATAGGGAATCAGCCCCAGCATTTT. The full variable domain, completed using reference TRBV28 and TRBJ1-5, is DVKVTQSSRYLVKRTGEKVFLECVQDMDHENMFWYRQDPGLGLRLIYFSYDVKMKEKGDIPEGYSVSREKKERFSLILESASTNQTSMYLCASSFPGIGNQPQHFGDGTRLSIL.

The rearrangement uses TRBV4-2 and TRBJ2-1; perhaps TRBD2 as D (7 bases). Trimming took 1 base from V and 3 from J, leaving 16 bases between them. The CDR3 extends over 17 amino acids. Per germline, CDR1 LGHNA and CDR2 YNFKEQ. The CDR3 spells CASSQVFAGAFYNEQFF. Here the CDR3 DNA reads TGTGCCAGCAGCCAAGTCTTTGCGGGGGCCTTCTACAATGAGCAGTTCTTC.

The chain employs TRBV7-2 and TRBJ2-1; no definite D call. CDR3 length equals 11 residues. V was trimmed by 2 bases and J by 8 bases, leaving 4 bases between them. CDR1 SGHTA and CDR2 FQGNSA come from the germline V gene. CDR3 nucleotide sequence: TGTGCCAGCAGCTTAATAGATGAGCAGTTCTTC. This sequence encodes CASSLIDEQFF.

The chain's CDR3 is CASSLMEQGAGQPQHF. CDR3 nucleotides: TGCGCCAGCAGCTTGATGGAACAGGGGGCAGGGCAGCCCCAGCATTTT. The V gene is TRBV5-1, the J gene TRBJ1-5; TRBD1 aligns across 9 bases. The CDR3 sequence is 16 residues long. V shed 1 base, J shed 7 bases, and the junction held 9 bases outside the gene matches. The V gene's germline CDR1 is SGHRS and CDR2 YFSETQ.

This clone was counted a single time. The chain carries TRBV6-2 or TRBV6-3 and TRBJ2-5; perhaps TRBD1 as D (6 bases). Trimming stripped 1 base from V and 1 base from J, with 13 bases between. Germline V lookup: CDR1 MNHEY, CDR2 SVGEGT. This CDR3 region has 16 residues. The CDR3 nucleotides read TGTGCCAGCAGTTACTTAGGACAGCAGCCCCAAGAGACCCAGTACTTC. This gives the protein CASSYLGQQPQETQYF.

The rearrangement uses TRBV5-1 and TRBJ1-4; possible D gene TRBD1, 6 bases. The germline V gene encodes CDR1 SGHRS and CDR2 YFSETQ. The CDR3 runs 20 residues. Trimming removed 4 bases from V and 4 bases from J, with 29 bases in between. The CDR3 DNA sequence: TGCGCCAGCAGCCATCGGGGGGGGGCAGCGCACCCGGGCCTTAATGAAAAACTGTTTTTT. It codes for CASSHRGGAAHPGLNEKLFF. The full variable domain, with the rest looked up from reference TRBV5-1 and TRBJ1-4, is KAGVTQTPRYLIKTRGQQVTLSCSPISGHRSVSWYQQTPGQGLQFLFEYFSETQRNKGNFPGRFSGRQFSNSRSEMNVSTLELGDSALYLCASSHRGGAAHPGLNEKLFFGSGTQLSVL.

This chain connects TRBV9 to TRBJ2-7; 7 positions match TRBD1. Germline V CDR1 and CDR2: SGDLS, YYNGEE. CDR3 size: 15 residues. V was pared by 4 bases and J by 4 bases, with 11 bases of the junction left unmatched. The CDR3 spells CASSPPRGGWYEQYF. CDR3 bases: TGTGCCAGCAGCCCCCCGCGAGGGGGCTGGTACGAGCAGTACTTC.

The chain uses TRBV27 and TRBJ2-1; 7 bases map to TRBD1. Looked up from germline, CDR1 is MNHEY and CDR2 is SMNVEV (reference sequence). J lost 5 bases, V lost 3 bases, and 4 bases had no gene match. The CDR3 is 14 residues long. The CDR3 here is CASSFSDRDNEQFF. The CDR3 DNA reads TGTGCCAGCAGTTTTTCTGACAGGGACAATGAGCAGTTCTTC.

This chain joins TRBV3-1 (or the pseudogene TRBV3-2) and TRBJ1-2, with TRBD1 identical over 9 bases. Germline trimming cut 1 base from V and 6 bases from J; bases unmatched to any gene: 9. CDR1 is LGHDT and CDR2 is YNNKEL in the germline V gene (reference sequence). CDR3 length: 16 amino acids. The CDR3 loop reads CASSQAHNRGRDGYTF. CDR3 nucleotide sequence: TGTGCCAGCAGCCAAGCACATAACAGGGGGCGGGATGGCTACACCTTC.

This chain connects TRBV6-5 to TRBJ2-7; 7 bases fit TRBD1. The germline CDR1 and CDR2 sequences are MNHEY and SVGAGI. The length of the CDR3 is 13 residues. V shed 2 bases, J shed 6 bases, and the junction held 4 bases outside the gene matches. The CDR3 sequence is CASSYGRGFEQYF. The CDR3 bases are TGTGCCAGCAGTTACGGCAGGGGGTTCGAGCAGTACTTC.

V usage is TRBV6-5 and J usage is TRBJ1-2; 10 bases are a match to TRBD1. Looked up from germline, CDR1 is MNHEY and CDR2 is SVGAGI. The CDR3 length is 16 residues. Trimming at V came to 0 bases and at J to 5 bases, leaving 6 bases not matched to a gene. CDR3 coding DNA: TGTGCCAGCAGTTACTCGAGGGGACAGGGGCGTTATGGCTACACCTTC. Translated: CASSYSRGQGRYGYTF.

The chain combines TRBV7-9 with TRBJ1-6; D not certain. CDR3 length: 13 residues. CDR1 is SEHNR, CDR2 FQNEAQ, per germline (reference sequence). V lost 5 bases and J 8 bases, leaving 10 bases between the germline ends. CDR3: CASSQTRDSPLHF. The CDR3 nucleotides read TGTGCCAGCAGCCAAACCCGCGATTCACCCCTCCACTTT.

The gene calls are TRBV5-1 and TRBJ2-1, with 8 bases identical to TRBD1. Germline assignment: CDR1 SGHRS and CDR2 YFSETQ. The junction had 3 bases not matched to a gene; V was cut back by 4 bases and J by 9 bases. This CDR3 is 12 amino acids long. CDR3 DNA sequence: TGCGCCAGCAGCATAGACAGGGGTGAGCAGTTCTTC. Translating gives CASSIDRGEQFF.